This record looks at one T cell receptor beta chain sequence and its context. In the original processing: Scientists estimated how many nucleated cells there were by amplifying reference gene primers. Repertoires were generated with immunoSEQ multiplex PCR, while TCRdb's copy carries only in-frame clones and drops some. The V and J calls and clone size were taken over from that table, and D and trimming were inferred from the DNA. This sample carries tens of thousands of clones, just over 85% of them seen once, and the ten largest clones take approximately 5.5%. The ends lost 2 bases at V and 2 bases at J; junction bases unmatched: 4. This CDR3 is 15 amino acids long. Germline CDR1 and CDR2: MNHEY and SVGAGI. The entry originates in a study of blood T cell repertoires in COVID-19. About the research overall: Researchers got acute and convalescent COVID-19 samples from the United States, Italy and Spain. From T cells, B-cell-depleted T cells, or PBMCs came the material, which was cDNA or gDNA.

The sequenced material came from peripheral blood. This sequence was found in a human donor in a cohort sampled during active COVID-19. The J gene is TRBJ1-2, the V gene TRBV6-5; TRBD1 matches at 8 bases. The CDR3 nucleotides read TGTGCCAGCAGTTACCTCAGGGACAGGAACTATGGCTACACCTTC. Amino acids: CASSYLRDRNYGYTF.